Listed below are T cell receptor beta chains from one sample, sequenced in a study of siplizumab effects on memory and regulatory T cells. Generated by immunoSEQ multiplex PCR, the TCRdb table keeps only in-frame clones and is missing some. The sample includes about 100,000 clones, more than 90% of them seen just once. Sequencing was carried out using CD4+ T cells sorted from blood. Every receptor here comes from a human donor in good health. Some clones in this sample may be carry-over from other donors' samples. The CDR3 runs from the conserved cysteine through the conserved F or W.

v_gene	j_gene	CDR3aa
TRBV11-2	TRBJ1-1	CASTPRPGARTEAFF
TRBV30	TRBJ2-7	CAWSVRGGTYEQYF
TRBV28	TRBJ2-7	CASSFRFRGTSDSFYEQYF
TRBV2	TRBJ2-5	CASSRTSGIAETQYF
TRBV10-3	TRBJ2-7	CAISESAYEQYF
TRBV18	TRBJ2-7	CASSPTSGDSYEQYF
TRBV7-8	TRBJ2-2	CASSLRDRGIPGELFF
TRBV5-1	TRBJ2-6	CASSQRGQGANVLTF
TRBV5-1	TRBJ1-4	CASSLGAGDVANEKLFF
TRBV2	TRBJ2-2	CASSRTSGRLSGELFF
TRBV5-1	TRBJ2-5	CASSFGALVGRWETQYF
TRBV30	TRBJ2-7	CAWTGTGVSQYF
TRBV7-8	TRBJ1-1	CASSLTGNTEAFF
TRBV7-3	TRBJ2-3	CASSLRGTSSTDTQYF
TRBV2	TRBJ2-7	CASSARTSALYEQYF
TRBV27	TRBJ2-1	CASRSAPSSYNEQFF
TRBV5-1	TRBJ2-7	CASSSDGTYEQYF
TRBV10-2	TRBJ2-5	CASRTTGVQETQYF
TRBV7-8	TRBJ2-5	CASSLRAGALGETQYF
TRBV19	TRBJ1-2	CASQTQNYGYTF
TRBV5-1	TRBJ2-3	CASSLTSPRSDTQYF
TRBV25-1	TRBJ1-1	CASRLQGLNTEAFF
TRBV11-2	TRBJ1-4	CASSPQGLAVDEKLFF
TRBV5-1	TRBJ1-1	CASSLARGQGNTEAFF
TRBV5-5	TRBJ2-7	CASSLYRDNYEQYF
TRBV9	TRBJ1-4	CASNEGANEKLFF
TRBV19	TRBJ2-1	CASSLATEQFF
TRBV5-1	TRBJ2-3	CASTPGASTDTQYF
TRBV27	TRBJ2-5	CASSTWAGISETQYF
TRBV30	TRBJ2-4	CAWSVGAKNIQYF
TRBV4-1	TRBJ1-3	CASSQDSSFDIPGNTIYF
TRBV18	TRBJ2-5	CASSPTGLYQETQYF
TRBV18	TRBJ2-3	CASSQSGSTDTQYF
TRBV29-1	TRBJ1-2	CSVEDSKGYGYTF
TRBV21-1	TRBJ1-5	CASSKVEDTFQPQHF
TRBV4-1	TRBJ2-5	CASSQGTGGTSGRGGRETQYF
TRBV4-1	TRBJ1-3	CASSHPTLQPGNTIYF
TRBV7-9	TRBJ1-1	CASSSQGGNTEAFF
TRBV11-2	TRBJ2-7	CASSLTFRTGGLYEQYF
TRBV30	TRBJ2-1	CAWPTGGEQFF
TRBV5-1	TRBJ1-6	CASSLSGTGMAPLHF
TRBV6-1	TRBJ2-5	CASSNSRETQYF
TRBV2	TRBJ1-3	CASSLPGSRGNTIYF
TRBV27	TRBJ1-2	CASSPRQGIYGYTF
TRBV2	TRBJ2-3	CASSLLADTQYF
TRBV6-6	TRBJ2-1	CASSYRDGYNEQFF
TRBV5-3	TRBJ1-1	CARSSSTGVNTEAFF
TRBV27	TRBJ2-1	CASSFRHSRNEQFF
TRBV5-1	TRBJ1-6	CASSPDRFRYNSPLHF
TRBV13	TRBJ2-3	CASSLGRGVIDTQYF
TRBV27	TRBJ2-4	CASGGGLAKNIQYF
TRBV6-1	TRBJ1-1	CASSERATGEAFF
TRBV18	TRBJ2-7	CASSQSLGSTYEQYF
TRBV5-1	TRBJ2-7	CASSFGEHSSYEQYF
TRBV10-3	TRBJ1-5	CAISDRVDQPQHF
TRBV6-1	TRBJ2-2	CATPWAVGNTGELFF
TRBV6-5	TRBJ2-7	CASSYGTGRYEQYF
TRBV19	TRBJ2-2	CASSIGDWDTGELFF
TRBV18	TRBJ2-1	CASLKTSGISGEQFF
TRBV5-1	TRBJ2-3	CASSLIKTSGSSDTQYF